This T cell receptor (beta chain) was captured in a study of control samples from healthy donors and cancer patients. Data came from immunoSEQ multiplex PCR; TCRdb stores just in-frame clones and leaves some out. The sample holds 150,000 or so clones, 94% seen once. Germline V gene lookup returns CDR1 SGHDN and CDR2 FVKESK. The CDR3 loop spans 16 amino acids. Unmatched junction bases numbered 11, after V lost 0 bases and J lost 11 bases. The clonotype was recovered from a man aged 40-55 years in good health. V is TRBV14 and J is TRBJ1-4, with 8 bases lining up with TRBD1. The sample taken for sequencing was blood. CDR3 loop: CASSQDRTGGRLKLFF. The CDR3 region has the DNA TGTGCCAGCAGCCAAGATCGAACAGGGGGGCGCCTGAAACTGTTTTTT.